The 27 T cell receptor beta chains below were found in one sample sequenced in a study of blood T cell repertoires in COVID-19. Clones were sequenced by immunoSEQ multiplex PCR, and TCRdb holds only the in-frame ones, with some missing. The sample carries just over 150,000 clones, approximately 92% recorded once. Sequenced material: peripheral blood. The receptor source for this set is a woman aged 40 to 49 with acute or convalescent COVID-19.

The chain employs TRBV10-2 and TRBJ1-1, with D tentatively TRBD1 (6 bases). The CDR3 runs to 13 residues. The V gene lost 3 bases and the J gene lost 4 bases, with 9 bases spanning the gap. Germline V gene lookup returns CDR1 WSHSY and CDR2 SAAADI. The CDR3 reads CASSDSGVTEAFF. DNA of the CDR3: TGCGCCAGCAGTGATTCAGGGGTCACTGAAGCTTTCTTT.

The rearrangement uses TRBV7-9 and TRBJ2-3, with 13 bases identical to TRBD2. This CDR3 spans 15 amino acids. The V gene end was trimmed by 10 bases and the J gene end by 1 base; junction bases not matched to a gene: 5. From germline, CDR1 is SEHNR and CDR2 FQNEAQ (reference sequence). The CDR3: CATRTSGSRTDTQYF. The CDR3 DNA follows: TGTGCCACCAGGACTAGCGGGAGCCGCACAGATACGCAGTATTTT.

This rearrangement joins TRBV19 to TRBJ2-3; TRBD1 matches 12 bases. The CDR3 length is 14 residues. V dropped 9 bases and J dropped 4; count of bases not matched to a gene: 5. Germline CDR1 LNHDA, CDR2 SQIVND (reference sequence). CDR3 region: CASRDRGRSDTQYF. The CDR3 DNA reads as TGTGCCAGCCGGGACAGGGGGCGGTCAGATACGCAGTATTTT. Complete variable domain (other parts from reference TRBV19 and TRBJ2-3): DGGITQSPKYLFRKEGQNVTLSCEQNLNHDAMYWYRQDPGQGLRLIYYSQIVNDFQKGDIAEGYSVSREKKESFPLTVTSAQKNPTAFYLCASRDRGRSDTQYFGPGTRLTVL.

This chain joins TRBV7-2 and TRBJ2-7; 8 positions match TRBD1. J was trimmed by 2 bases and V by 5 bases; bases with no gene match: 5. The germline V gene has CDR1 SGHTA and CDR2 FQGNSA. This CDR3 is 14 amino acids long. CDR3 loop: CASSPQGQAYEQYF. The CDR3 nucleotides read TGTGCCAGCAGCCCCCAGGGACAGGCCTACGAGCAGTACTTC.

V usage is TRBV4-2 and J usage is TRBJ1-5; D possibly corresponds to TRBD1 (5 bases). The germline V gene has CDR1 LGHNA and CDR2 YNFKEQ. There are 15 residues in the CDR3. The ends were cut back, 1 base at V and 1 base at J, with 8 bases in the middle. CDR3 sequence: CASSQVSGSNQPQHF. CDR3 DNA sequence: TGTGCCAGCAGCCAAGTTTCAGGGAGCAATCAGCCCCAGCATTTT.

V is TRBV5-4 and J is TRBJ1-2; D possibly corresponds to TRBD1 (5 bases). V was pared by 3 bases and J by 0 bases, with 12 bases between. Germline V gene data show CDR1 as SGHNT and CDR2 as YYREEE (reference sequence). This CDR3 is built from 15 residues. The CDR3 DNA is TGTGCCAGCAGCTATGACAGATATACTAACTATGGCTACACCTTC. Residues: CASSYDRYTNYGYTF. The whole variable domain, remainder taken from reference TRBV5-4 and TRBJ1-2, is ETGVTQSPTHLIKTRGQQVTLRCSSQSGHNTVSWYQQALGQGPQFIFQYYREEENGRGNFPPRFSGLQFPNYSSELNVNALELDDSALYLCASSYDRYTNYGYTFGSGTRLTVV.

The CDR3, as DNA: TGCGCCAGCAGTGAGCCAAGGACAGGGGTCGGCTACGAGCAGTACTTC. This translates into CASSEPRTGVGYEQYF. The V call is TRBV10-2, the J call TRBJ2-7; 9 bases line up with TRBD1. Per germline, CDR1 WSHSY and CDR2 SAAADI. J gave up 3 bases and V 2 bases, and 8 bases lay outside the gene matches. This CDR3 region has 16 residues.

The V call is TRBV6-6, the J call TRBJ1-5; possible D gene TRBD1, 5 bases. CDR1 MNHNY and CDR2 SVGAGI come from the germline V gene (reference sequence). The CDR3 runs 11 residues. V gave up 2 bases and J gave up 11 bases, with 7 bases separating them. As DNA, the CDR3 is TGTGCCAGCAGTTACGCGGGGGCCCAGCATTTT. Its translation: CASSYAGAQHF.

The DNA of the CDR3 is TGTGCCAGCAGTTTAGGGGACAGGCACCCTCAAGAGACCCAGTACTTC. Its protein is CASSLGDRHPQETQYF. The V and J genes are TRBV28 and TRBJ2-5, with TRBD1 matching 8 bases. The CDR3 loop spans 16 amino acids. The V and J ends lost 2 bases and 2 bases, in that order; junction bases with no gene match: 7. Germline lookup yields CDR1 MDHEN and CDR2 SYDVKM.

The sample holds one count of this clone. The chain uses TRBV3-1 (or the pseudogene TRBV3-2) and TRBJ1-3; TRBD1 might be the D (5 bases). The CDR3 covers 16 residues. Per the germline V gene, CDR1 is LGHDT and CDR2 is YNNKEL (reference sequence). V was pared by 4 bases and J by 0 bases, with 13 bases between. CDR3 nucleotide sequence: TGTGCCAGCAGCCCACGACACGACAGCTCTGGAAACACCATATATTTT. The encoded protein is CASSPRHDSSGNTIYF.

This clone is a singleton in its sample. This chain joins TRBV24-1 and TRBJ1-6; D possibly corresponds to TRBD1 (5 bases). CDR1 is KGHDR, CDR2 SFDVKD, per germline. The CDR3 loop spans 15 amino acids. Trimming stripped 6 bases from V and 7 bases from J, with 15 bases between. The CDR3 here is CATSQGTHKNSPLHF. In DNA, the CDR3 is TGTGCCACCAGTCAAGGGACTCATAAAAATTCACCCCTCCACTTT.

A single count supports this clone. CDR3 residues: CASSRGTGNTEAFF. The CDR3 DNA is TGCGCCAGCAGCCGGGGGACAGGGAACACTGAAGCTTTCTTT. This sequence joins TRBV5-1 and TRBJ1-1; 8 bases align to TRBD1. Per the germline V gene, CDR1 is SGHRS and CDR2 is YFSETQ. CDR3 length: 14 amino acids. The junction had 3 bases not matched to a gene; V was cut back by 4 bases and J by 1 base.

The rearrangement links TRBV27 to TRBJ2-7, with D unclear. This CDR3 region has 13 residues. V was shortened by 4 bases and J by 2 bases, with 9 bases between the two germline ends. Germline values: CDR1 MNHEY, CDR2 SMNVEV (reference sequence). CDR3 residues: CASSSFPPYEQYF. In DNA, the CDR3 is TGTGCCAGCAGTTCCTTTCCCCCCTACGAGCAGTACTTC.

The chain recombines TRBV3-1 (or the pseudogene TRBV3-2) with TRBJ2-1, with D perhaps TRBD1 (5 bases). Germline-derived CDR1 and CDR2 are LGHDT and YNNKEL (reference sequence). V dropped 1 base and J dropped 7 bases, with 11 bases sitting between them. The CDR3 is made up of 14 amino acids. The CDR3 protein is CASSQGGLPNEQFF. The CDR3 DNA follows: TGTGCCAGCAGCCAAGGGGGCCTGCCGAATGAGCAGTTCTTC.

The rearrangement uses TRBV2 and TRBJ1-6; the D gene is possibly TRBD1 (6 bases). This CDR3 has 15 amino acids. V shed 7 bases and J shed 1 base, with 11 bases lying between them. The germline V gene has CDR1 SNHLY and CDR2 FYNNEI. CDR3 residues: CASMQGNSYNSPLHF. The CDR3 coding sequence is TGTGCCAGCATGCAGGGGAATTCCTATAATTCACCCCTCCACTTT. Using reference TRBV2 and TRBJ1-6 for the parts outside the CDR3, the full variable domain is EPEVTQTPSHQVTQMGQEVILRCVPISNHLYFYWYRQILGQKVEFLVSFYNNEISEKSEIFDDQFSVERPDGSNFTLKIRSTKLEDSAMYFCASMQGNSYNSPLHFGNGTRLTVT.

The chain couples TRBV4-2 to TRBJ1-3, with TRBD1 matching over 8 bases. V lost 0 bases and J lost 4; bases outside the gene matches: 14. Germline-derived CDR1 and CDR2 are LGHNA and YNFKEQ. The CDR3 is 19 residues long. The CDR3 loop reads CASSQDLFLQGAGGNTIYF. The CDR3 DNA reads TGTGCCAGCAGCCAAGATCTTTTTCTGCAGGGGGCGGGGGGAAACACCATATATTTT.

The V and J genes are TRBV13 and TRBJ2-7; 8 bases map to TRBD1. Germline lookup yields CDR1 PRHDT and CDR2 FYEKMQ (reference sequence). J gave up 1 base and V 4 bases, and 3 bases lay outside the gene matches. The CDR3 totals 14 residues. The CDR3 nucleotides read TGTGCCAGCAGCTCGGACAGGGTTTCCTACGAGCAGTACTTC. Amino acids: CASSSDRVSYEQYF.

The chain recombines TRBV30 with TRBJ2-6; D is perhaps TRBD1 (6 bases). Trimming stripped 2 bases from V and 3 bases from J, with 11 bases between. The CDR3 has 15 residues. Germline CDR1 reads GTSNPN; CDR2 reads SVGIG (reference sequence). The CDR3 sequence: CAWSTGSGGANVLTF. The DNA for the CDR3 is TGTGCCTGGAGTACAGGGTCTGGTGGGGCCAACGTCCTGACTTTC.

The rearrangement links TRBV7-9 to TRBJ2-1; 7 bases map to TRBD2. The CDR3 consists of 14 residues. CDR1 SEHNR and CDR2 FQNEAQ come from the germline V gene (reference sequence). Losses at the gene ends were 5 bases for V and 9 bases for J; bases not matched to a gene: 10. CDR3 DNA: TGTGCCAGCAGCAGACCCGGGACTACGAGTGAGCAGTTCTTC. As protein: CASSRPGTTSEQFF.

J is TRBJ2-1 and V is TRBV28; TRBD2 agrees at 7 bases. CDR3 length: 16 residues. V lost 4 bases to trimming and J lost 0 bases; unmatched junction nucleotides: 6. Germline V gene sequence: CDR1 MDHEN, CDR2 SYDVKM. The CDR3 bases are TGTGCCAGCAGTTCCGGACTAGTCCGCTCCTACAATGAGCAGTTCTTC. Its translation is CASSSGLVRSYNEQFF.

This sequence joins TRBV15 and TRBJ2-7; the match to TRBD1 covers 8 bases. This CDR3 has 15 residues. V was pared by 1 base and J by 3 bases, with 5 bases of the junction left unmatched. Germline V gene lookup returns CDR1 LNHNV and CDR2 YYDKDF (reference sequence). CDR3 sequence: CATSRGPGGLYEQYF. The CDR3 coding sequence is TGTGCCACCAGCAGAGGCCCAGGGGGCCTCTACGAGCAGTACTTC.

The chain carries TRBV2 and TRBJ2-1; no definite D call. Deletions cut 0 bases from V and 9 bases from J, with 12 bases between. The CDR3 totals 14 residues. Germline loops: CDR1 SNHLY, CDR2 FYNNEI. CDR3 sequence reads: CASSEALLVGEQFF. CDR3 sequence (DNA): TGTGCCAGCAGTGAAGCGCTTCTCGTCGGTGAGCAGTTCTTC.

CDR3 sequence reads: CASTPGSSGANVLTF. The CDR3, as DNA: TGTGCCAGCACCCCAGGATCCTCTGGGGCCAACGTCCTGACTTTC. This rearrangement joins TRBV21-1 to TRBJ2-6; the tabulated D call, TRBD1, remains unverified against the DNA. TRBV21-1 is marked as a pseudogene. The CDR3 extends over 15 amino acids.

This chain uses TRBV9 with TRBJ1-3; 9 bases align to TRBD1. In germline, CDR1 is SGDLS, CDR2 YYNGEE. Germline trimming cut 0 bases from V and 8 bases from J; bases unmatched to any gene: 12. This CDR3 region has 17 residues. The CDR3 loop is CASSVAPSGTGTHTIYF. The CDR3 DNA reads TGTGCCAGCAGCGTAGCTCCCTCCGGGACAGGGACACACACCATATATTTT.

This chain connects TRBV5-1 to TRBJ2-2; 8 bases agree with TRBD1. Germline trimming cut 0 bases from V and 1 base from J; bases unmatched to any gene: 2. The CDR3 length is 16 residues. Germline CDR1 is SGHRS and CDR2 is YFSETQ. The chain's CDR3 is CASSLAGQGNTGELFF. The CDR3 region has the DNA TGCGCCAGCAGCTTGGCTGGACAGGGGAACACCGGGGAGCTGTTTTTT.

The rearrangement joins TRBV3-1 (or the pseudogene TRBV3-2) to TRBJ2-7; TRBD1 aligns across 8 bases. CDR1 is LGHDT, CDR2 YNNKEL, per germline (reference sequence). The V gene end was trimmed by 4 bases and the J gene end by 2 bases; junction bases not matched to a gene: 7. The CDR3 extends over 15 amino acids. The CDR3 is CASSRRGQGAYEQYF. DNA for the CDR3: TGTGCCAGCAGCCGCCGAGGACAGGGAGCCTACGAGCAGTACTTC.

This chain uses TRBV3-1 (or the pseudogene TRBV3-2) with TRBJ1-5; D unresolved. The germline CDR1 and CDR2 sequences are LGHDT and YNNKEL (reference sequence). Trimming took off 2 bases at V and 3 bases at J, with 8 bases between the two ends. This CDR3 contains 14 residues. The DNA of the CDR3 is TGTGCCAGCAGCCAAAACAGTCTCAATCAGCCCCAGCATTTT. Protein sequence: CASSQNSLNQPQHF.